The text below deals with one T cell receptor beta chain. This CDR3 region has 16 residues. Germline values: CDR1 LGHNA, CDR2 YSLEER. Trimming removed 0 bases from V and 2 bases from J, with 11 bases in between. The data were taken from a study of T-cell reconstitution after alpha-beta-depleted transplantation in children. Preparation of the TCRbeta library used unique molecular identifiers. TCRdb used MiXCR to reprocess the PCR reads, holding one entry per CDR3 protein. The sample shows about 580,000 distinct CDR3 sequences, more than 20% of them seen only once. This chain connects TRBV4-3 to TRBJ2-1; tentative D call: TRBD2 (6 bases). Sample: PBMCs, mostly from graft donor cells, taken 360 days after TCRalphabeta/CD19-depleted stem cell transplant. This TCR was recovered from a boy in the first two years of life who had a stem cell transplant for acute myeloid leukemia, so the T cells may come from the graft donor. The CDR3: CASSQDRLAAYNEQFF. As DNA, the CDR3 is TGCGCCAGCAGCCAAGATCGATTAGCGGCCTACAATGAGCAGTTCTTC.